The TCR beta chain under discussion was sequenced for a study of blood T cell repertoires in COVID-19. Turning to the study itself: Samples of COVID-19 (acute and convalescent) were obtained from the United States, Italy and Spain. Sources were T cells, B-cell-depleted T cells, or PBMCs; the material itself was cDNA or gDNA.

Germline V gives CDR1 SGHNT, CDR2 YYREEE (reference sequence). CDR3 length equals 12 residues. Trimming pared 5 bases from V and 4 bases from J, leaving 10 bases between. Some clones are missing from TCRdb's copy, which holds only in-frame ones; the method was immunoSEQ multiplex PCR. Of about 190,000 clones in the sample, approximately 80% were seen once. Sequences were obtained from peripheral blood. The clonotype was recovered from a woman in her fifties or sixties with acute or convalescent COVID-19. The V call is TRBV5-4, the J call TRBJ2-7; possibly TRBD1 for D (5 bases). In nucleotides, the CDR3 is TGTGCCAGCAGTACGCAGGGATACGAGCAGTACTTC. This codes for CASSTQGYEQYF.